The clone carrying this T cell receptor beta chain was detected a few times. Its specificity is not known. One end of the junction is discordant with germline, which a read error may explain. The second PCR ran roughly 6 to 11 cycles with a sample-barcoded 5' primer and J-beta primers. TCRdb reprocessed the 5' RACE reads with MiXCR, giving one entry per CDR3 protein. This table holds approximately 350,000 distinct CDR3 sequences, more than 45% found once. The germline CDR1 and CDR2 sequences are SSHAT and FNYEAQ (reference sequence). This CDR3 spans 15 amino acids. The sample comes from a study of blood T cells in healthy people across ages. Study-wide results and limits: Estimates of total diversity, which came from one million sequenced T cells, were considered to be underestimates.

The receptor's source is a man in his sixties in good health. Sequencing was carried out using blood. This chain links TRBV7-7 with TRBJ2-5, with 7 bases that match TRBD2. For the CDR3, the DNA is TGTGCTAGCAGCGGAACCCCCGGGGGGTCGGAGACCCAGTACTTC. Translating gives CASSGTPGGSETQYF.